This TCR beta chain came from a study of CD8 T cells in Susac syndrome. V shed 3 bases and J shed 6 bases, with 12 bases lying between them. This CDR3 region has 14 residues. Germline values: CDR1 KGHDR, CDR2 SFDVKD. cDNA came from roughly 0.5 to 1 ug RNA primed by random hexamers. The CDR3 of TCR beta was amplified by immunoSEQ multiplex PCR across 54 Vbeta and 13 Jbeta. TCRdb redid the calling of the immunoSEQ multiplex PCR reads with MiXCR, one entry per CDR3 protein. This table holds 150,000 to 200,000 distinct CDR3 sequences, about 95% found once. The TEMRA cells underwent FACS enrichment, while the CD8+ and CD4+ T cells underwent negative isolation.

The source of this sequence is a human donor in good health. The sequenced material came from CD4+ T cells from PBMCs. This chain connects TRBV24-1 to TRBJ2-3; TRBD2 might be the D (5 bases). The CDR3 protein is CATSDGGSPDTQYF. In DNA form, the CDR3 reads TGTGCCACCAGTGATGGAGGTTCTCCGGATACGCAGTATTTT.